This T cell receptor beta chain originates from a study of blood T cell repertoires in COVID-19. V was clipped by 6 bases and J by 2 bases, with 13 bases between them. The CDR3 length is 14 residues. Germline CDR1 reads MRHNA; CDR2 reads SNTAGT. Authors' analysis steps: Quantification of nucleated cells was approximated via reference gene primer amplification. Method: immunoSEQ multiplex PCR; TCRdb's copy keeps in-frame clones and lacks some. V and J calls and clone size are given by that table; D and trimming were obtained from the DNA. The sample shows some 150,000 clones, 75% to 85% of them seen only once.

The sequence derives from a human donor with acute or convalescent COVID-19. The donor label of this sample is uncertain. The sequencing sample was made of peripheral blood. The V gene is TRBV6-4, the J gene TRBJ1-1; no reliable D call. The CDR3 spells CASRPDMQNTEAFF. The CDR3 nucleotides read TGTGCCAGCAGGCCCGACATGCAAAACACTGAAGCTTTCTTT.